The source of this T cell receptor beta chain is a study of blood T cell repertoires in COVID-19. Study-wide context: Sites across the United States, Italy and Spain contributed samples from acute and convalescent COVID-19.

Profiling relied on immunoSEQ multiplex PCR, and the TCRdb table lists in-frame clones only, not all of them. This sample carries under 200,000 clones, roughly 80% of them seen once, and the ten largest clones take 5.5% to 7.5%. V was pared by 3 bases and J by 2 bases, with 12 bases of the junction left unmatched. This CDR3 spans 20 amino acids. Germline V gene data show CDR1 as KGHDR and CDR2 as SFDVKD. The sample taken for sequencing was peripheral blood. This chain connects TRBV24-1 to TRBJ2-2; 12 bases agree with TRBD2. This TCR was recovered from a woman aged 40 to 49 with acute or convalescent COVID-19. CDR3 nucleotide sequence: TGTGCCACCAGTGATCCTCGGACTAGCGGGGTCGATTTTAACACCGGGGAGCTGTTTTTT. Amino acid sequence: CATSDPRTSGVDFNTGELFF.